The 25 T cell receptor beta chains below were found in one sample sequenced in a study of blood T cell repertoires in COVID-19. Some clones are missing from TCRdb's copy, which holds only in-frame ones; the method was immunoSEQ multiplex PCR. The repertoire holds about 98,000 clones, with approximately 81% as singletons. Material for sequencing was peripheral blood. These receptors originate from a woman aged 80 or over with acute or convalescent COVID-19.

The V and J genes are TRBV3-1 (or the pseudogene TRBV3-2) and TRBJ1-1, with a tentative D call TRBD1 (5 bases). The CDR3 is 18 residues long. CDR1 is LGHDT, CDR2 YNNKEL, per germline (reference sequence). V was cut by 0 bases and J by 5 bases, with 22 bases left in between. CDR3 loop: CASSQDLVPKGRGTEAFF. The CDR3 nucleotides read TGTGCCAGCAGCCAAGATCTTGTCCCGAAGGGAAGGGGTACTGAAGCTTTCTTT.

The chain employs TRBV6-5 and TRBJ2-5; 9 nucleotides agree with TRBD2. There are 15 residues in the CDR3. Germline V CDR1 and CDR2: MNHEY, SVGAGI. J gave up 5 bases and V 7 bases, and 11 bases lay outside the gene matches. This CDR3 is CASTSGTSFRETQYF. As DNA, the CDR3 is TGTGCCAGCACCTCCGGGACTAGCTTCCGCGAGACCCAGTACTTC.

V usage is TRBV5-6 and J usage is TRBJ1-5; 7 bases map to TRBD1. The CDR3 contains 14 residues. The germline CDR1 and CDR2 sequences are SGHDT and YYEEEE. V shed 1 base and J 6 bases; nucleotides not matched to a gene: 4. The DNA of the CDR3 is TGTGCCAGCAGCTTGCGAGGGGGCGGTCAGCCCCAGCATTTT. As protein: CASSLRGGGQPQHF.

This chain joins TRBV27 and TRBJ2-7; 7 bases are shared with TRBD2. The CDR3 runs 15 residues. Germline V lookup: CDR1 MNHEY, CDR2 SMNVEV (reference sequence). V trimming: 4 bases; J trimming: 5 bases; junction bases outside the gene matches: 11. The CDR3 is CASSSWAGEVDEQYF. The CDR3 DNA sequence: TGTGCCAGCAGTTCATGGGCGGGAGAAGTCGACGAGCAGTACTTC.

The chain recombines TRBV6-4 with TRBJ1-2; 10 nucleotides align to TRBD1. Germline loops: CDR1 MRHNA, CDR2 SNTAGT. The J segment lost 4 bases and the V segment lost 3 bases, leaving 2 bases of the junction unmatched. This CDR3 is 14 amino acids long. The CDR3 is CASSDGTGAYGYTF. In DNA form, the CDR3 reads TGTGCCAGCAGTGATGGGACAGGGGCCTATGGCTACACCTTC.

The V gene is TRBV6-2 or TRBV6-3, the J gene TRBJ2-7, with TRBD2 matching over 12 bases. After removal of 4 bases from V and 8 bases from J, the junction contained 9 bases not matched to a gene. The CDR3 extends over 15 amino acids. Germline CDR1 reads MNHEY; CDR2 reads SVGEGT. The DNA for the CDR3 is TGTGCCAGCAGTTCCGCTAGCGGGGGGGCCCACCAGCAGTACTTC. It specifies CASSSASGGAHQQYF.

The chain joins TRBV2 to TRBJ2-7; no firm D call. CDR1 and CDR2 (germline): SNHLY, FYNNEI. The CDR3 contains 13 residues. The ends were cut back, 1 base at V and 3 bases at J, with 7 bases in the middle. CDR3: CASSEGSGYEQYF. CDR3 in DNA: TGTGCCAGCAGTGAAGGGTCCGGCTACGAGCAGTACTTC.

The sample holds a few counts of this clone. J is TRBJ2-2 and V is TRBV24-1; TRBD1 is a possible D gene (6 bases). CDR1 is KGHDR, CDR2 SFDVKD, per germline. Trimming took 11 bases from V and 3 from J, leaving 27 bases between them. The CDR3 extends over 18 amino acids. This chain's CDR3 is CAKLVGTQGRHYTGELFF. In nucleotides, the CDR3 is TGTGCCAAACTTGTGGGAACTCAGGGGCGCCACTACACCGGGGAGCTGTTTTTT.

This clone was counted between two and nine times. The gene calls are TRBV5-6 and TRBJ1-5, with D possibly being TRBD1 (6 bases). The length of the CDR3 is 13 residues. V was cut by 0 bases and J by 5 bases, with 6 bases left in between. Germline values: CDR1 SGHDT, CDR2 YYEEEE. The CDR3 nucleotides read TGTGCCAGCAGCTTGGGACAGGATCAGCCCCAGCATTTT. This gives the protein CASSLGQDQPQHF.

The DNA for the CDR3 is TGTGCCAGCAGCTTAGACACAGGGAAGCAGCCCCAGCATTTT. Translated, it gives CASSLDTGKQPQHF. The chain has TRBV7-2 and TRBJ1-5, with D maybe TRBD1 (6 bases). The CDR3 is 14 amino acids. The V and J ends lost 1 base and 7 bases respectively, with 11 bases between them. Germline V gives CDR1 SGHTA, CDR2 FQGNSA. The full variable domain, rest sourced from reference TRBV7-2 and TRBJ1-5, is GAGVSQSPSNKVTEKGKDVELRCDPISGHTALYWYRQSLGQGLEFLIYFQGNSAPDKSGLPSDRFSAERTGGSVSTLTIQRTQQEDSAVYLCASSLDTGKQPQHFGDGTRLSIL.

The gene calls are TRBV5-6 and TRBJ2-2; D is possibly TRBD1 (5 bases). This CDR3 region has 15 residues. V gave up 2 bases and J gave up 6 bases, with 14 bases separating them. Germline lookup yields CDR1 SGHDT and CDR2 YYEEEE. The CDR3 coding sequence is TGTGCCAGCAGCTTTAGGACATCTCGGGCCGGGGAGCTGTTTTTT. As protein: CASSFRTSRAGELFF.

This rearrangement joins TRBV19 to TRBJ1-1; TRBD1 agrees at 7 bases. The germline gives CDR1 LNHDA, CDR2 SQIVND (reference sequence). This CDR3 region has 12 residues. Germline trimming cut 5 bases from V and 8 bases from J; bases unmatched to any gene: 5. As DNA, the CDR3 is TGTGCCAGTAGTGGGACAGTCCGGGAAGCTTTCTTT. Translation: CASSGTVREAFF.

The chain has TRBV5-1 and TRBJ1-4; unclear D gene. Germline V gene data show CDR1 as SGHRS and CDR2 as YFSETQ. With 1 base removed from V and 2 bases from J, the gap between germline ends came to 9 bases. CDR3 size: 15 residues. For the CDR3, the DNA is TGCGCCAGCAGCTTGATCCCGGGGACTAATGAAAAACTGTTTTTT. It yields the protein CASSLIPGTNEKLFF.

This clone has just a few counts. The chain is built from TRBV4-1 and TRBJ1-5; maybe TRBD1 (5 bases). CDR1 and CDR2 (germline): MGHRA, YSYEKL. The CDR3 has 15 residues. With 4 bases removed from V and 7 bases from J, the gap between germline ends came to 17 bases. The CDR3 spells CASSPYLGGEQPQHF. Here the CDR3 DNA reads TGCGCCAGCAGCCCCTATCTCGGGGGAGAGCAGCCCCAGCATTTT.

This clone has a handful of counts. The sample carries other DNA sequences with the same CDR3. This chain connects TRBV5-1 to TRBJ1-2; D is possibly TRBD1 (5 bases). In germline, CDR1 is SGHRS, CDR2 YFSETQ. V was trimmed by 3 bases and J by 6 bases, leaving 12 bases between them. The CDR3 consists of 13 residues. As DNA, the CDR3 is TGCGCCAGCAGCTCCCAGGGTATCGATGGCTACACCTTC. Translated: CASSSQGIDGYTF.

This clone was seen once. This chain connects TRBV5-6 to TRBJ1-4; 8 positions agree with TRBD1. The germline V gene has CDR1 SGHDT and CDR2 YYEEEE. This CDR3 has 15 amino acids. Trimming took 0 bases from V and 6 from J; bases not matched to a gene: 4. In nucleotides, the CDR3 is TGTGCCAGCAGCTTGGGGACAGGGCTGTATGAAAAACTGTTTTTT. This sequence encodes CASSLGTGLYEKLFF. Together with reference TRBV5-6 and TRBJ1-4, the CDR3 gives the full variable domain: DAGVTQSPTHLIKTRGQQVTLRCSPKSGHDTVSWYQQALGQGPQFIFQYYEEEERQRGNFPDRFSGHQFPNYSSELNVNALLLGDSALYLCASSLGTGLYEKLFFGSGTQLSVL.

CDR3 coding DNA: TGTGCCAGCGGGAGGGGGGGGACAGATACGCAGTATTTT. Translation gives CASGRGGTDTQYF. The chain combines TRBV5-4 with TRBJ2-3, with a weak D call TRBD2 (7 bases). V lost 7 bases and J lost 3, with 12 bases in between. The CDR3 is 13 amino acids. Germline V gives CDR1 SGHNT, CDR2 YYREEE (reference sequence).

The V gene is TRBV7-2, the J gene TRBJ2-4, with 12 bases fitting TRBD2. The CDR3 consists of 17 residues. The ends lost 1 base at V and 5 bases at J; junction bases unmatched: 6. Germline CDR1 reads SGHTA; CDR2 reads FQGNSA. The CDR3 loop reads CASSLGPSGGAQNIQYF. CDR3 sequence (DNA): TGTGCCAGCAGCTTAGGGCCTAGCGGGGGGGCTCAAAACATTCAGTACTTC.

V is TRBV15 and J is TRBJ2-1, with 7 bases identical to TRBD2. CDR1 and CDR2 (germline): LNHNV, YYDKDF (reference sequence). The trim removed 0 bases at V and 7 bases at J, leaving 12 bases unmatched. This CDR3 has 17 residues. CDR3 in amino acids: CATSREPAGSLGNEQFF. The DNA of the CDR3 is TGTGCCACCAGCAGAGAACCAGCGGGGAGCCTCGGGAATGAGCAGTTCTTC. Complete variable domain (other parts from reference TRBV15 and TRBJ2-1): DAMVIQNPRYQVTQFGKPVTLSCSQTLNHNVMYWYQQKSSQAPKLLFHYYDKDFNNEADTPDNFQSRRPNTSFCFLDIRSPGLGDTAMYLCATSREPAGSLGNEQFFGPGTRLTVL.

This clone was counted at least ten times. Other nucleotide sequences in the sample specify the same CDR3. The gene calls are TRBV9 and TRBJ2-5; D unresolved. The germline V gene has CDR1 SGDLS and CDR2 YYNGEE. This CDR3 is built from 12 residues. V lost 4 bases and J lost 5, with 9 bases in between. The CDR3 DNA follows: TGTGCCAGCAGCCCCCGCGGCGAGACCCAGTACTTC. Its protein product is CASSPRGETQYF.

The CDR3 DNA reads as TGTGCCAGCAGTGAGACTAGTTTCTTGGAGACCCAGTACTTC. It codes for CASSETSFLETQYF. The chain carries TRBV6-2 or TRBV6-3 and TRBJ2-5, with D maybe TRBD2 (6 bases). Trimming took 5 bases from V and 5 from J, leaving 15 bases between them. CDR3 length: 14 amino acids. Per the germline V gene, CDR1 is MNHEY and CDR2 is SVGEGT.

The J gene is TRBJ1-2, the V gene TRBV11-2; 12 bases agree with TRBD1. The trim removed 5 bases at V and 6 bases at J, leaving 13 bases unmatched. CDR3 length: 17 residues. Germline V lookup: CDR1 SGHAT, CDR2 FQNNGV. This CDR3 is CASSPLRDRGRGDGYTF. The CDR3 region has the DNA TGTGCCAGCAGCCCCCTCCGGGACAGGGGGCGCGGTGATGGCTACACCTTC. Filled out from reference TRBV11-2 and TRBJ1-2, the complete variable domain reads EAGVAQSPRYKIIEKRQSVAFWCNPISGHATLYWYQQILGQGPKLLIQFQNNGVVDDSQLPKDRFSAERLKGVDSTLKIQPAKLEDSAVYLCASSPLRDRGRGDGYTFGSGTRLTVV.

The chain is built from TRBV11-2 and TRBJ1-1; D gene ambiguous. V shed 4 bases and J shed 0 bases, with 15 bases lying between them. This CDR3 spans 16 amino acids. The germline CDR1 and CDR2 sequences are SGHAT and FQNNGV. Written as DNA, the CDR3 is TGTGCCAGCAGCTCAATGGCCGGGTTCATGAACACTGAAGCTTTCTTT. It encodes CASSSMAGFMNTEAFF. The full variable domain, its missing parts supplied by reference TRBV11-2 and TRBJ1-1, is EAGVAQSPRYKIIEKRQSVAFWCNPISGHATLYWYQQILGQGPKLLIQFQNNGVVDDSQLPKDRFSAERLKGVDSTLKIQPAKLEDSAVYLCASSSMAGFMNTEAFFGQGTRLTVV.

The gene calls are TRBV5-6 and TRBJ1-1; possible D gene TRBD1, 5 bases. The CDR3 consists of 13 residues. V was shortened by 0 bases and J by 8 bases, with 11 bases between the two germline ends. Germline V gene data show CDR1 as SGHDT and CDR2 as YYEEEE. CDR3 sequence reads: CASSLVGGEEAFF. The CDR3 bases are TGTGCCAGCAGCTTGGTCGGGGGGGAAGAAGCTTTCTTT.

The genes are TRBV6-5 and TRBJ1-2; D is unresolved. Germline V gene sequence: CDR1 MNHEY, CDR2 SVGAGI. V lost 8 bases and J lost 2, with 15 bases in between. CDR3 length equals 14 residues. CDR3 sequence reads: CASSPEGRNYGYTF. The CDR3 region has the DNA TGTGCCAGCTCGCCTGAGGGTCGAAACTATGGCTACACCTTC.